This is a list of T cell receptor beta chains from one sample in a study of CD8+ T cells in alopecia areata. TCRdb's copy holds only in-frame clones and misses some; the assay was immunoSEQ multiplex PCR. Of hundreds of thousands of clones in the sample, approximately 61% were seen once. Sequenced material: CD4+ T cells sorted from blood, taken at week 0. Receptors were obtained from a human donor with alopecia areata. Each CDR3 is given with its conserved first and last residue.

j_gene | v_gene | CDR3aa
TRBJ1-2 | TRBV29-1 | CSVTGQGNYGYTF
TRBJ1-2 | TRBV30 | CAWSTQGAAYGYTF
TRBJ2-7 | TRBV11-2 | CASSLQAWTYEQYF
TRBJ2-3 | TRBV7-7 | CASSHTDTGGGFTQYF
TRBJ1-2 | TRBV29-1 | CSVEERVGGYTF
TRBJ2-7 | TRBV10-3 | CAIGQGDYEQYF
TRBJ1-1 | TRBV6-5 | CASSRQGWDTEAFF
TRBJ2-1 | TRBV18 | CASSGTPGDEQFF
TRBJ2-3 | TRBV14 | CASPGLAGTDTQYF
TRBJ1-5 | TRBV29-1 | CSVIQGSQPQHF
TRBJ1-3 | TRBV30 | CAWNPVASGNTIYF
TRBJ2-2 | TRBV5-1 | CASKRGPVTGELFF
TRBJ1-3 | TRBV2 | CASKKPSGNTIYF
TRBJ1-3 | TRBV12-5 | CASGSDPGNTIYF
TRBJ1-1 | TRBV30 | CAWSVGGLNTEAFF
TRBJ1-2 | TRBV5-6 | CASSPQGNGYTF
TRBJ1-2 | TRBV15 | CATSRRGTGDGYTF
TRBJ2-2 | TRBV9 | CASSMTGNTGELFF
TRBJ2-3 | TRBV10-3 | CAISGRGPDTDTQYF
TRBJ2-2 | TRBV29-1 | CSADRSTGELFF
TRBJ2-2 | TRBV30 | CAWRVRATGELFF
TRBJ1-5 | TRBV6-5 | CASSYSGPGGGQPQHF
TRBJ2-1 | TRBV5-4 | CASGPGDFMHEQFF
TRBJ2-7 | TRBV6-5 | CASSSPTGYEQYF
TRBJ2-5 | TRBV5-1 | CASSLGGSPLQETQYF
TRBJ1-5 | TRBV7-2 | CASSLGQGNNQPQHF
TRBJ2-7 | TRBV5-1 | CASSDRDRGPYEQYF
TRBJ1-6 | TRBV27 | CASSQTSGAPLHF
TRBJ2-6 | TRBV5-6 | CASSLTGPGANVLTF
TRBJ1-2 | TRBV29-1 | CSAGVQDNYGYTF
TRBJ2-3 | TRBV5-4 | CASSTDTDTQYF
TRBJ2-1 | TRBV7-3 | CASSPGQGNYNEQFF
TRBJ2-5 | TRBV7-9 | CASSSGTGGQETQYF
TRBJ1-4 | TRBV2 | CASTPGQGSEKLFF
TRBJ1-6 | TRBV6-5 | CASSGGSSYNSPLHF
TRBJ1-2 | TRBV15 | CATRPGQGNYGYTF
TRBJ1-2 | TRBV30 | CAWSRGQTYGYTF
TRBJ2-1 | TRBV18 | CASSPLRSDRDNEQFF
TRBJ2-5 | TRBV30 | CAWSEGGSQETQYF
TRBJ1-2 | TRBV20-1 | CSAGDIYGYTF
TRBJ2-5 | TRBV30 | CAWSELAGADGQYF
TRBJ1-2 | TRBV20-1 | CSARDDYGYTF
TRBJ2-5 | TRBV7-2 | CASSDRLQETQYF
TRBJ1-2 | TRBV29-1 | CSVARYGYTF
TRBJ1-2 | TRBV29-1 | CSVAEIYGYTF
TRBJ1-5 | TRBV5-1 | CASSPDRGDQPQHF
TRBJ1-2 | TRBV5-1 | CASSSTGGSYGYTF
TRBJ1-5 | TRBV7-2 | CASSLDITRGGNQPQHF
TRBJ2-5 | TRBV21-1 | CASSKGDWQGAKETQYF
TRBJ2-1 | TRBV5-1 | CASSLGSNEQFF
TRBJ2-3 | TRBV5-4 | CASSYPGLTNTQYF
TRBJ2-7 | TRBV14 | CASSQESAGPYEQYF
TRBJ1-2 | TRBV5-1 | CASSLATPAYGYTF
TRBJ2-5 | TRBV5-5 | CASSSTQRTQYF
TRBJ2-2 | TRBV2 | CASSEAGDTGELFF
TRBJ2-3 | TRBV7-9 | CASSPWTVGDTQYF
TRBJ2-2 | TRBV30 | CAWSPGNGELFF